This TCR beta chain was identified during a study of blood T cell repertoires in COVID-19. As for the study in general: The United States, Italy and Spain provided the acute and convalescent COVID-19 samples. T cells, B-cell-depleted T cells, or PBMCs supplied cDNA or gDNA.

In the source study's methods: Cell counts per sample came from amplifying reference gene primers. The protocol was immunoSEQ multiplex PCR, while the TCRdb copy is restricted to in-frame clones and leaves out a portion. From that table come the V and J calls and clone size; the DNA was used to work out D and trimming. The table includes 150,000 or so clones, approximately 90% detected once. This CDR3 contains 14 residues. V shed 7 bases and J 2 bases; nucleotides not matched to a gene: 5. Looked up from germline, CDR1 is LNHDA and CDR2 is SQIVND (reference sequence). Sequenced: peripheral blood. This receptor was obtained from a human donor in a cohort sampled during active COVID-19. V and J are TRBV19 and TRBJ1-5, with 7 bases aligning to TRBD1. DNA for the CDR3: TGTGCCAGTATCCCAACAGGGGGCAATCAGCCCCAGCATTTT. Translation gives CASIPTGGNQPQHF.